This TCR beta chain was recorded in a study of post-analysis software for immune sequencing data. Study-level information: The disease courses covered relapsing-remitting, secondary progressive and progressive-relapsing multiple sclerosis. Points from the study as a whole: Compared with controls, patients showed significantly lower normalized Chao1 diversity. The five TRBV segments detected at higher frequency in patients than in controls included TRBV5-6, TRBV5-1 and TRBV20-1. Same-batch samples co-clustered strongly by F measure.

cDNA libraries of TCR beta carried unique molecular identifiers. It was from about 1 to 10 million T cells that 500,000 to 600,000 cDNA molecules came. TCRdb analysed the PCR reads with MiXCR anew, one entry per CDR3 protein. The table lists 430,000 or so distinct CDR3 sequences, 39% of them singletons. The CDR3 totals 14 residues. Trimming stripped 7 bases from V and 4 bases from J, with 13 bases between. CDR1 MNHNS and CDR2 SASEGT come from the germline V gene. Turning to this clonotype: The target antigen is unknown.

The chain joins TRBV6-1 to TRBJ1-4, with a tentative D call TRBD1 (6 bases). Sequencing was carried out using blood. This TCR was recovered from a girl aged 2-9 years with multiple sclerosis. CDR3 DNA sequence: TGTGCCAGCAACCAACTCAGGGGTAATGAAAAACTGTTTTTT. Protein sequence: CASNQLRGNEKLFF.